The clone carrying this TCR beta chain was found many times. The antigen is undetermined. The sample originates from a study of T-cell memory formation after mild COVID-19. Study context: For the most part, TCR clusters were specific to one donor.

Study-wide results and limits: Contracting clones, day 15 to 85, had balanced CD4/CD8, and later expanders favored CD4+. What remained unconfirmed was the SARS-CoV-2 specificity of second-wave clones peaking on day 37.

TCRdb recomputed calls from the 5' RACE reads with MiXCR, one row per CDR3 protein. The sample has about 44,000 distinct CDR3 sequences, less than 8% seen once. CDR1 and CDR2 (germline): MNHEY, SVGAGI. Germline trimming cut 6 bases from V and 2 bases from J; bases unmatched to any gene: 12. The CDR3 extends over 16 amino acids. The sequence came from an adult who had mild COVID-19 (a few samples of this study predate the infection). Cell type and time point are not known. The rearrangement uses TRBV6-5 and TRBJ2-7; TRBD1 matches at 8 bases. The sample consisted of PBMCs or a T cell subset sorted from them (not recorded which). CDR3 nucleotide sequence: TGTGCCAGCAGAAGACCTCAGGGGGCTGGGGCCTACGAGCAGTACTTC. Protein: CASRRPQGAGAYEQYF.